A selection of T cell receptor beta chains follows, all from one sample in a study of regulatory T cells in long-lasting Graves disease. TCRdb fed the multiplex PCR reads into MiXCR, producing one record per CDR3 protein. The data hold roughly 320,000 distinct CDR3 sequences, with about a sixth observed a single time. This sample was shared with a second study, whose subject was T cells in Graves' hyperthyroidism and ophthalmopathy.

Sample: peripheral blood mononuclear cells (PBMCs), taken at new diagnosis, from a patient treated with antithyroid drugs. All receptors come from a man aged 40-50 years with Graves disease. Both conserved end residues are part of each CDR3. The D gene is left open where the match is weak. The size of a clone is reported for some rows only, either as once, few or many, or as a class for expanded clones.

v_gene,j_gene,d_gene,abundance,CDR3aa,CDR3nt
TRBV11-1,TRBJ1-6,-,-,CASSPGAVSPLHF,TGTGCCAGCAGCCCCGGCGCGGTTTCACCCCTCCACTTT
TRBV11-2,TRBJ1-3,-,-,CEYNQGGGNTIYF,TGTGAATATAATCAGGGTGGTGGAAACACCATATATTTT
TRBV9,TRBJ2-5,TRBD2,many,CASSVGAGGQSGETQYF,TGTGCCAGCAGCGTAGGTGCGGGGGGCCAGTCGGGAGAGACCCAGTACTTC
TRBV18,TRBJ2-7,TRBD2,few,CASSPFELAGGEQYF,TGTGCCAGCTCACCATTTGAACTAGCGGGGGGCGAGCAGTACTTC
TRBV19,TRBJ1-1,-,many,CASSGAGRLNTEAFF,TGTGCCAGTAGTGGCGCAGGGAGATTGAACACTGAAGCTTTCTTT
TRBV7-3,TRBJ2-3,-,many,CASSWIASGTDTQYF,TGTGCCAGCAGCTGGATAGCTAGCGGCACAGATACGCAGTATTTT
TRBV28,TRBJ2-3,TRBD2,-,CASLGGIEQYF,TGTGCCAGCCTGGGAGGGATAGAGCAGTATTTT
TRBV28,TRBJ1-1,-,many,CASSLSRQGLVAFF,TGTGCCAGCAGTTTATCTCGGCAGGGGCTGGTAGCTTTCTTT
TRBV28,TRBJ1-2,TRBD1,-,CASSGTDYGYTF,TGTGCCAGCAGTGGGACAGACTATGGCTACACCTTC
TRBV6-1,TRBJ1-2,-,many,CASSGGSNYGYTF,TGTGCCAGCAGTGGCGGTTCTAACTATGGCTACACCTTC
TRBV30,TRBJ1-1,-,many,CAWSVLPGNTEAFF,TGTGCCTGGAGTGTACTTCCGGGGAACACTGAAGCTTTCTTT
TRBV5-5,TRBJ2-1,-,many,CASRQRGSSSYNEQFF,TGTGCCAGCCGTCAACGGGGGTCCAGCTCCTACAATGAGCAGTTCTTC
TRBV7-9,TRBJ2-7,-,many,CASRYYSRGRGYEQYF,TGTGCCAGCAGGTATTATTCCAGGGGAAGAGGATACGAGCAGTACTTC
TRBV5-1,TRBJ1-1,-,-,CASSYSGLTEAFF,TGCGCCAGCAGCTACTCTGGGCTTACTGAAGCTTTCTTT
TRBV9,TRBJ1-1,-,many,CASSVNTEAFF,TGTGCCAGCAGTGTGAACACTGAAGCTTTCTTT
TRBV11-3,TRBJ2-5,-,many,CASSIMGGAETQYF,TGTGCCAGCAGCATCATGGGGGGGGCCGAGACCCAGTACTTC
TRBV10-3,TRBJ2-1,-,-,CAIRKQGDEQFF,TGTGCCATCAGAAAACAGGGAGATGAGCAGTTCTTC
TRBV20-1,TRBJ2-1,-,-,CSAWGGRNYNEQFF,TGCAGTGCTTGGGGCGGGCGGAACTACAATGAGCAGTTCTTC
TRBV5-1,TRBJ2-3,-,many,CASGVLGTDTQYF,TGCGCCAGCGGGGTCCTGGGCACAGATACGCAGTATTTT
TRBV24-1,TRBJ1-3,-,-,CATSDPPCTGNTIYF,TGTGCCACCAGTGACCCCCCCTGCACTGGAAACACCATATATTTT
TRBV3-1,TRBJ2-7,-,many,CASSPDGAEQYF,TGTGCCAGCAGCCCCGACGGGGCAGAGCAGTACTTC
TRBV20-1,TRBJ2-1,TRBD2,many,CSARVGRLAGPPRFHEQFF,TGCAGTGCTAGGGTGGGTCGGCTAGCGGGGCCGCCTCGGTTCCATGAGCAGTTCTTC
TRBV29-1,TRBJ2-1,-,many,CSVEGDTYNEQFF,TGCAGCGTTGAAGGTGACACATACAATGAGCAGTTCTTC
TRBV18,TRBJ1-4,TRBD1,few,CASSSGTEAKKLFF,TGTGCCAGCTCCTCCGGGACAGAGGCGAAAAAACTGTTTTTT
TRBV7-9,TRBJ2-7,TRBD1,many,CASSSGTGLSEQYF,TGTGCCAGCAGCTCCGGGACAGGACTCAGCGAGCAGTACTTC
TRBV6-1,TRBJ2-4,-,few,CASTYGEGVKNIQYF,TGTGCCAGCACCTACGGAGAGGGAGTTAAAAACATTCAGTACTTC
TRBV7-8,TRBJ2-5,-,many,CASSLGRQETQYF,TGTGCCAGCAGCTTAGGCCGACAAGAGACCCAGTACTTC
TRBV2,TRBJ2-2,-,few,CASSEAAGIGELFF,TGTGCCAGCAGTGAAGCAGCAGGGATCGGGGAGCTGTTTTTT